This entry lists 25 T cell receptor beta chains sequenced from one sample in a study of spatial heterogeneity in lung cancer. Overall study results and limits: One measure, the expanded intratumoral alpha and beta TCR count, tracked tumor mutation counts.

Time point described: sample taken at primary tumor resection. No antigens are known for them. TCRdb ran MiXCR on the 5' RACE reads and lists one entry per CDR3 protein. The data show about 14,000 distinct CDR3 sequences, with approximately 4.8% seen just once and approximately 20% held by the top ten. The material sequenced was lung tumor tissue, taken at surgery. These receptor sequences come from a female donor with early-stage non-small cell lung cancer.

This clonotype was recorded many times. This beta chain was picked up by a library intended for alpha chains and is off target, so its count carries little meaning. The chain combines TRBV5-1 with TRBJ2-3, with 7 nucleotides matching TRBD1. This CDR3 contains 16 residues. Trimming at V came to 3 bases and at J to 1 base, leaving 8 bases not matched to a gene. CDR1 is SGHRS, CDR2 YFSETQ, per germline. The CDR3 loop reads CASSWDRSSGTDTQYF. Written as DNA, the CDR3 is TGCGCCAGCAGCTGGGACAGATCCTCGGGCACAGATACGCAGTATTTT.

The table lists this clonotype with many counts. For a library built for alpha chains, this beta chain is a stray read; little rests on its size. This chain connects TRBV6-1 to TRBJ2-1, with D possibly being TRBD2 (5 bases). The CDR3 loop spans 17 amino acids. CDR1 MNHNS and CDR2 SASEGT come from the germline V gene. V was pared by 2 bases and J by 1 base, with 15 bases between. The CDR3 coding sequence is TGTGCCAGCAGTGAAAGGAGGCAGTGGAATTCCTACAATGAGCAGTTCTTC. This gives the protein CASSERRQWNSYNEQFF.

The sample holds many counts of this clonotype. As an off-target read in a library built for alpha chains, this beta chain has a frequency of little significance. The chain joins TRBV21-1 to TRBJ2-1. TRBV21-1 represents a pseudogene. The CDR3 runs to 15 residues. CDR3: CASSYSHWGTGEQFF. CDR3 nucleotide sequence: TGTGCCAGCAGTTACAGCCATTGGGGTACCGGTGAGCAGTTCTTC.

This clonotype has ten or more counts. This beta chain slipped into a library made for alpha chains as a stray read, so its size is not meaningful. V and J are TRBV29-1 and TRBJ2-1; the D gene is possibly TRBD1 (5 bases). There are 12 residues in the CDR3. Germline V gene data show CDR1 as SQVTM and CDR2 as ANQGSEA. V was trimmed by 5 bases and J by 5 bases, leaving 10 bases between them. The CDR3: CSVTRQNNEQFF. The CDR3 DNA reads TGCAGCGTTACCCGACAGAACAATGAGCAGTTCTTC.

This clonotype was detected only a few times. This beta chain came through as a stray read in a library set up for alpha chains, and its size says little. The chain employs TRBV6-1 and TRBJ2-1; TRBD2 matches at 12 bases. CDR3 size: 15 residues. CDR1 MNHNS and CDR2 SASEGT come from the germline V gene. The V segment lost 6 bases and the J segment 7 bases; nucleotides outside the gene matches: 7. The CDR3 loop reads CASRAGTSGLNEQFF. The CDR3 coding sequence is TGTGCCAGCAGGGCCGGGACTAGCGGGTTGAATGAGCAGTTCTTC.

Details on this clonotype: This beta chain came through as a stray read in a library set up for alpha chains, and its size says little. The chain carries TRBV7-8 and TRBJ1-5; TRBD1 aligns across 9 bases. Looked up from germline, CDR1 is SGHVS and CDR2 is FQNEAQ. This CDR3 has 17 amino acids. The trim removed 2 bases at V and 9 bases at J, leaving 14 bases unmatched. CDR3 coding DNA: TGTGCCAGCAGCTTAAGGACAGGGGCGAAGAACCCTGGGCCCCAGCATTTT. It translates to CASSLRTGAKNPGPQHF.

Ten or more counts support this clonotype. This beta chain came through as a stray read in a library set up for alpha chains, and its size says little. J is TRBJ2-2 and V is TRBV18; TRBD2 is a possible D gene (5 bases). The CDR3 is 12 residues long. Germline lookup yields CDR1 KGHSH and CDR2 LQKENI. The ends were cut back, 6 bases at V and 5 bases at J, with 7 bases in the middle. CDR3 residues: CASSRETGELFF. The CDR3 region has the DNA TGTGCCAGCTCGAGGGAGACCGGGGAGCTGTTTTTT.

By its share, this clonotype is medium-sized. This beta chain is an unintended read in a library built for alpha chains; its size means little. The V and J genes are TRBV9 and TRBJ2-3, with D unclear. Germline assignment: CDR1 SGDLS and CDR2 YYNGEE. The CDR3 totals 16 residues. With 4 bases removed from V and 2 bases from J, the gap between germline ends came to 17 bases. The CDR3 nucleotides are TGTGCCAGCAGCCCTGCAGTTTGGGGAACCACAGATACGCAGTATTTT. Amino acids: CASSPAVWGTTDTQYF.

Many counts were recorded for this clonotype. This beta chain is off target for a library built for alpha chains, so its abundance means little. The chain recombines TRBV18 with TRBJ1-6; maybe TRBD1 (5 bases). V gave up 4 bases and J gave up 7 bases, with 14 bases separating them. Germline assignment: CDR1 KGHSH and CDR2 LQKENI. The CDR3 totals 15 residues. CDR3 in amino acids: CASSRTRGPNSPLHF. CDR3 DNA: TGTGCCAGCTCACGTACCCGGGGCCCCAATTCACCCCTCCACTTT.

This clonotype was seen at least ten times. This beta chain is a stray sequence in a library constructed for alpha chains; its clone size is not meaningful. CDR3 region: CASSLDPHANTEAFF. DNA for the CDR3: TGTGCCAGCAGCTTAGACCCCCATGCGAACACTGAAGCTTTCTTT. The chain combines TRBV13 with TRBJ1-1, with D hard to call. The CDR3 runs to 15 residues. Germline values: CDR1 PRHDT, CDR2 FYEKMQ (reference sequence). Trimming took off 1 base at V and 1 base at J, with 10 bases between the two ends.

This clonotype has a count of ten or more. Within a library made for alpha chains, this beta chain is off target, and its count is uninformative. The CDR3 nucleotides read TGTGCCAGTGGGGGTGAAGACGCTAGCACAGATACGCAGTATTTT. Its translation is CASGGEDASTDTQYF. The chain has TRBV2 and TRBJ2-3; either TRBD1 or TRBD2 may fit D (5 bases each). The CDR3 contains 15 residues. Trimming pared 9 bases from V and 0 bases from J, leaving 16 bases between. The germline V gene has CDR1 SNHLY and CDR2 FYNNEI.

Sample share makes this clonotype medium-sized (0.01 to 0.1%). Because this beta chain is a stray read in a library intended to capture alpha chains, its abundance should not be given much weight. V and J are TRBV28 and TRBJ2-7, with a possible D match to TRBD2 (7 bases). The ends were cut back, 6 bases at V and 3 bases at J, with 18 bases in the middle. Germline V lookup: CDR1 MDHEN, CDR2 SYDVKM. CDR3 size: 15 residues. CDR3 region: CASRYVGGQVYEQYF. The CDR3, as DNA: TGTGCCAGCAGATACGTCGGGGGGCAGGTCTACGAGCAGTACTTC.

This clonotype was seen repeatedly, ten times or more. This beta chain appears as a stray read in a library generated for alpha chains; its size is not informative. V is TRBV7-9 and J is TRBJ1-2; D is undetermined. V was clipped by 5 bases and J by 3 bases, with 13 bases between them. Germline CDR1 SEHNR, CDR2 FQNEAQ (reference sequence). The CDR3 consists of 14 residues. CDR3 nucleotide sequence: TGTGCCAGCAGCCCCGGCCAGGCTGACTATGGCTACACCTTC. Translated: CASSPGQADYGYTF.

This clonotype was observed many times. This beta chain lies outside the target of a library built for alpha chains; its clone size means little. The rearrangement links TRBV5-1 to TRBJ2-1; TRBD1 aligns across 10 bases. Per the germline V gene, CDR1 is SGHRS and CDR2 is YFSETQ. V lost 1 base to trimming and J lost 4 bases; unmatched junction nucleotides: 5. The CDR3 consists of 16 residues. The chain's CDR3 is CASSLFDRGQYNEQFF. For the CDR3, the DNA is TGCGCCAGCAGCTTGTTCGACAGGGGGCAGTACAATGAGCAGTTCTTC. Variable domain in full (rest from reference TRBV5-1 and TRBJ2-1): KAGVTQTPRYLIKTRGQQVTLSCSPISGHRSVSWYQQTPGQGLQFLFEYFSETQRNKGNFPGRFSGRQFSNSRSEMNVSTLELGDSALYLCASSLFDRGQYNEQFFGPGTRLTVL.

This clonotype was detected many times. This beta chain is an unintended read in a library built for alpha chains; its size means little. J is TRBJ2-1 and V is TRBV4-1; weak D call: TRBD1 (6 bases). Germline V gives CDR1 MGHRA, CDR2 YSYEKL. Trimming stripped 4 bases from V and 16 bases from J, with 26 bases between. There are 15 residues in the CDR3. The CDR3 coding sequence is TGCGCCAGCAGCCCTCGGGACACCCAGGACCCGGAACTTTTCTTC. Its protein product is CASSPRDTQDPELFF.

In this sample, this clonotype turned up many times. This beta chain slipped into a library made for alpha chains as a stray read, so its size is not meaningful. The CDR3 sequence is CASSLLGKGADTEAFF. The CDR3 DNA sequence: TGTGCCAGCAGCTTACTTGGCAAGGGGGCGGACACTGAAGCTTTCTTT. The chain links TRBV11-2 to TRBJ1-1; 7 bases match TRBD1. CDR1 and CDR2 from the germline V gene are SGHAT and FQNNGV. The CDR3 is made up of 16 amino acids. The ends lost 2 bases at V and 3 bases at J; junction bases unmatched: 9.

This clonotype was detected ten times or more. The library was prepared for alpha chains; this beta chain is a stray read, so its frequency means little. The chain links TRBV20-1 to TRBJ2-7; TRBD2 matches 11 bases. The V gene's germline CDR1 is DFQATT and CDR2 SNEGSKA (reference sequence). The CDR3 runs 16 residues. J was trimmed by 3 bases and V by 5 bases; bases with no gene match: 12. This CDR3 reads CSASLIAGGRRYEQYF. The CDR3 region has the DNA TGCAGTGCTTCTCTTATAGCGGGGGGGCGCCGCTACGAGCAGTACTTC.

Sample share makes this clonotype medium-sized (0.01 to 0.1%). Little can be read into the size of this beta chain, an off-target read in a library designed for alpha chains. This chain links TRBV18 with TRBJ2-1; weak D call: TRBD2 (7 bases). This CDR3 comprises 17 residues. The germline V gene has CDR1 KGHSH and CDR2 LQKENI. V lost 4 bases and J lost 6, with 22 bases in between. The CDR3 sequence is CASSLILWAGARNEQFF. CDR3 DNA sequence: TGTGCCAGCTCACTCATCCTCTGGGCGGGGGCGCGCAATGAGCAGTTCTTC.

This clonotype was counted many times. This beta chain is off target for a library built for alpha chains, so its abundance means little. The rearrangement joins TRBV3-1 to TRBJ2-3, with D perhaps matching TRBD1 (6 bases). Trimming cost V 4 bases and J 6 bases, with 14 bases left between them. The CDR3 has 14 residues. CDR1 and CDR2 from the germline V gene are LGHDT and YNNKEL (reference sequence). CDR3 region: CASSLSGRGDTQYF. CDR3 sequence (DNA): TGTGCCAGCAGCCTGAGCGGAAGGGGGGATACGCAGTATTTT.

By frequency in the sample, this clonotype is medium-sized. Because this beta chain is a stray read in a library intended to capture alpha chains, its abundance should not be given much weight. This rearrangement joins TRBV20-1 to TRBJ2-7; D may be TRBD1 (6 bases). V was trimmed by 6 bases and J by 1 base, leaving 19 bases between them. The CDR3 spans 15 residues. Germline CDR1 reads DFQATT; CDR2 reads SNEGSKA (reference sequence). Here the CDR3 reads CSAPPDVGASYEQYF. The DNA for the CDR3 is TGCAGTGCCCCCCCCGACGTGGGGGCGTCCTACGAGCAGTACTTC.

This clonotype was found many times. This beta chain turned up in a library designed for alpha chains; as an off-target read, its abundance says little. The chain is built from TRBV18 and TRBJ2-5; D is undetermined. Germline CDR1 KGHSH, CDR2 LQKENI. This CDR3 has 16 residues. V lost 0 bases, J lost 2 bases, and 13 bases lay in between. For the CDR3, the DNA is TGTGCCAGCTCACCACCAACTGGTGTGAGGCAAGAGACCCAGTACTTC. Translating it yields CASSPPTGVRQETQYF.

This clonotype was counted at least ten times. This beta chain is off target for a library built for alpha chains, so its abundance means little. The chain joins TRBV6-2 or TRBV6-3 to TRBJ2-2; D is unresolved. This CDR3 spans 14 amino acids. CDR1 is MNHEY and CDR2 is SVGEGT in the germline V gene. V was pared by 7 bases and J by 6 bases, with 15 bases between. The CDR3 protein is CASKDPGLSGELFF. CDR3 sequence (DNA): TGTGCCAGCAAGGACCCAGGTCTTTCCGGGGAGCTGTTTTTT.

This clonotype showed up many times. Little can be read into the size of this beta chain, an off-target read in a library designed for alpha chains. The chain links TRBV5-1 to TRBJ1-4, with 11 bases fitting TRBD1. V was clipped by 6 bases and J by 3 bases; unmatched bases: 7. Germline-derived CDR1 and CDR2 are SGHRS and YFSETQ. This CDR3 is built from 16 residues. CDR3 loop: CASKRTGGASNEKLFF. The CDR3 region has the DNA TGCGCCAGCAAGAGGACAGGGGGCGCGTCTAATGAAAAACTGTTTTTT. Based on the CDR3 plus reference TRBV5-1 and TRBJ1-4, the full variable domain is KAGVTQTPRYLIKTRGQQVTLSCSPISGHRSVSWYQQTPGQGLQFLFEYFSETQRNKGNFPGRFSGRQFSNSRSEMNVSTLELGDSALYLCASKRTGGASNEKLFFGSGTQLSVL.

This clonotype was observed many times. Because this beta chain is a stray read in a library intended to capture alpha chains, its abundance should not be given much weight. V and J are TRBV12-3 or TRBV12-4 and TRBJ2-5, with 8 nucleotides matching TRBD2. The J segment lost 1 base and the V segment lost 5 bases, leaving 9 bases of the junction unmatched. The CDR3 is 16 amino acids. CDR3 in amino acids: CASSPWSGGIQETQYF. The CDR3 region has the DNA TGTGCCAGCAGTCCCTGGAGCGGGGGCATCCAAGAGACCCAGTACTTC.

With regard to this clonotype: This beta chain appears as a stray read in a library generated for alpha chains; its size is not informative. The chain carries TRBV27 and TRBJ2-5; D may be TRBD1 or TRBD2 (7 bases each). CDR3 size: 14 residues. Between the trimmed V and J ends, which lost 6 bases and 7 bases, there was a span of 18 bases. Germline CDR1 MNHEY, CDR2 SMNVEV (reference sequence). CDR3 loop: CASRPTGEGGTQYF. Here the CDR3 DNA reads TGTGCCAGCAGGCCTACAGGGGAGGGAGGGACCCAGTACTTC.